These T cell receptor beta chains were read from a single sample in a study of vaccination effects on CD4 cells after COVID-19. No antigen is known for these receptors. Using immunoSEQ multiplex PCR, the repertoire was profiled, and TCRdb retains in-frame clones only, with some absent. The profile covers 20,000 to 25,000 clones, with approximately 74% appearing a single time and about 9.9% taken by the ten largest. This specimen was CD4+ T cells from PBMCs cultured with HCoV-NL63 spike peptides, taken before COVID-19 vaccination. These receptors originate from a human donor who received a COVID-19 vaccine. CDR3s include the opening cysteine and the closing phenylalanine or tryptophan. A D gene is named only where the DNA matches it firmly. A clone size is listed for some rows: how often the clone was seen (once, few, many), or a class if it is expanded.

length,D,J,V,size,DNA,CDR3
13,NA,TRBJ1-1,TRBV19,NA,TGTGCCAGTAGTATGAGGGACACGGTGGAAGCTTTCTTT,CASSMRDTVEAFF
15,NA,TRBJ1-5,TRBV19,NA,TGTGCCAGTAGAGGAGGACATAATAGCAATCAGCCCCAGCATTTT,CASRGGHNSNQPQHF
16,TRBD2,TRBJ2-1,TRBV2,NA,TGTGCCAGCAGGAGGCTAGCGGGCGACTCCTACAATGAGCAGTTCTTC,CASRRLAGDSYNEQFF
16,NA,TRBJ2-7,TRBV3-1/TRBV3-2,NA,TGTGCCAGCAGCCAAGTATGGCTGGATAGCTCCTACGAGCAGTACTTC,CASSQVWLDSSYEQYF
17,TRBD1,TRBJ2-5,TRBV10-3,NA,TGTGCCATCAGTGAGACACCCTCCGGGACAGGGGGCGAGACCCAGTACTTC,CAISETPSGTGGETQYF
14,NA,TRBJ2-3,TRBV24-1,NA,TGTGCCACCAGTTGGGGAGGGGGTTTGGATACGCAGTATTTT,CATSWGGGLDTQYF
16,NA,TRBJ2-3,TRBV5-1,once,TGCGCCAGCAGCCCGGCAGTTGGTCGGAGCACAGATACGCAGTATTTT,CASSPAVGRSTDTQYF
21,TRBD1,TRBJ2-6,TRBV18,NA,TGTGCCAGCTCACCACCTAGAGGGGGCCGTCGGAGACTCTCTGGGGCCAACGTCCTGACTTTC,CASSPPRGGRRRLSGANVLTF
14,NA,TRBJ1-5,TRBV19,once,TGTGCCAGTAGTGTCAGACAGGCCGATCAGCCCCAGCATTTT,CASSVRQADQPQHF
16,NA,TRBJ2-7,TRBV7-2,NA,TGTGCCAGCACCCCCGTGGGCAGGACCACCTCCTACGAGCAGTACTTC,CASTPVGRTTSYEQYF
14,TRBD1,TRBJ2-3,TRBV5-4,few,TGTGCCAGCAGCTTACAGGGGGCCACAGATACGCAGTATTTT,CASSLQGATDTQYF
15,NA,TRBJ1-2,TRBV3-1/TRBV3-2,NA,TGTGCCAGCAGCCAAGTGTTCAGGGTTGACTATGGCTACACCTTC,CASSQVFRVDYGYTF
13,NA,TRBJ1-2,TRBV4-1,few,TGCGCCAGCAGCCAGCCCAGGGCTCATGGCTACACCTTC,CASSQPRAHGYTF
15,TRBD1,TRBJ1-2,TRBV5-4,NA,TGTGCCAGCAGCTCCATTGACAGGGGGAACTATGGCTACACCTTC,CASSSIDRGNYGYTF
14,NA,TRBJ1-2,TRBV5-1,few,TGCGCCAGCAGCTTGGGAGGGACTAACTATGGCTACACCTTC,CASSLGGTNYGYTF
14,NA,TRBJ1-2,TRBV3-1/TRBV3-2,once,TGTGCCAGCAGCCAAGGACGGATGAAAACCGGCTACACCTTC,CASSQGRMKTGYTF
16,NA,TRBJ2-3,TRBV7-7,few,TGTGCCAGCAGCCCAGGCCGGACTGTCGCCACAGATACGCAGTATTTT,CASSPGRTVATDTQYF
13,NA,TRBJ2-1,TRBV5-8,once,TGTGCCAGCAGCTATCGAGACAGCTTCGAGCAGTTCTTC,CASSYRDSFEQFF
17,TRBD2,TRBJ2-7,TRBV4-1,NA,TGCGCCAGCAGCCTCTACCCTAGCGGGGGCAGCTCCTACGAGCAGTACTTC,CASSLYPSGGSSYEQYF
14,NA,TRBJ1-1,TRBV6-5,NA,TGTGCCAGCAGTCCAGGGCTCCCGAACACTGAAGCTTTCTTT,CASSPGLPNTEAFF
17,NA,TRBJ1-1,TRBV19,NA,TGTGCCAGTAGTAAATCGATGGGGACGGGACAACTCACTGAAGCTTTCTTT,CASSKSMGTGQLTEAFF
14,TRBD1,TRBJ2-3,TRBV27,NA,TGTGCCAGCAGTTTGGACAGGGACACAGATACGCAGTATTTT,CASSLDRDTDTQYF
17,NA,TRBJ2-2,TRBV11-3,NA,TGTGCCAGCAGCACAGCACCTTGGGGGGGCCGTACCGGGGAGCTGTTTTTT,CASSTAPWGGRTGELFF
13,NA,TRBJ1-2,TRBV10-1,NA,TGCGCCAGCAGTGCAGACCGTTCGGGTGGCTACACCTTC,CASSADRSGGYTF
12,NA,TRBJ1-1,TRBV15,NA,TGTGCCACCAGCACAGTGAACACTGAAGCTTTCTTT,CATSTVNTEAFF
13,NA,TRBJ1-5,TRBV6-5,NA,TGTGCCAGCAGCTTTGATCGAGGTTGGCCCCAGCATTTT,CASSFDRGWPQHF
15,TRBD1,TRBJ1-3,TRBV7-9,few,TGTGCCAGCAGCCGACAGGGCTACTCTGGAAACACCATATATTTT,CASSRQGYSGNTIYF
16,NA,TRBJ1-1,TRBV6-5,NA,TGTGCCAGCAGTTACCCCAACAGGGAGGAGAAGACTGAAGCTTTCTTT,CASSYPNREEKTEAFF
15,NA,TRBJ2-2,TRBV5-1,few,TGCGCCAGCAGCTGGGGTGGTTCGAACACCGGGGAGCTGTTTTTT,CASSWGGSNTGELFF
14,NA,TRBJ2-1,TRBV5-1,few,TGCGCCAGCAGCTCAGGGGTCTCCTACAATGAGCAGTTCTTC,CASSSGVSYNEQFF
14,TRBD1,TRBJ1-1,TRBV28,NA,TGTGCCAGCAGGCCTCGACAGGGGGCCCCTGAAGCTTTCTTT,CASRPRQGAPEAFF
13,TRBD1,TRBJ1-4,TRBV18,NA,TGTGCCAGCTCACTTGGGACAGCCGAAAAACTGTTTTTT,CASSLGTAEKLFF
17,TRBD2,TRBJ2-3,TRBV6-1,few,TGTGCCAGCAGTGAAGAGTGGAGCGGGGGGGATGGAGATACGCAGTATTTT,CASSEEWSGGDGDTQYF
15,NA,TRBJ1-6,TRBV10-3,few,TGTGCCATCAGTGAGTCGGTGGGGATCGGATCACCCCTCCACTTT,CAISESVGIGSPLHF
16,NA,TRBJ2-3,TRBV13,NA,TGTGCCAGCAGCTTAAAAGGGGTTACTAGCACAGATACGCAGTATTTT,CASSLKGVTSTDTQYF
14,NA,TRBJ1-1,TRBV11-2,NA,TGTGCCAGCAGGCTGAGGTATACGGACACTGAAGCTTTCTTT,CASRLRYTDTEAFF
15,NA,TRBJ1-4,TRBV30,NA,TGTGCCTGGAGTCCCCGGGTGGGGAGGGATGAAAAACTGTTTTTT,CAWSPRVGRDEKLFF
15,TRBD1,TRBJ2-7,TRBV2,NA,TGTGCCAGCAGTGAAGTCCAGGGGGCTTCAGGCGAGCAGTACTTC,CASSEVQGASGEQYF
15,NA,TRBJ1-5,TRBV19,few,TGTGCCAGTAGTATGGGGACGGTGAGCAATCAGCCCCAGCATTTT,CASSMGTVSNQPQHF
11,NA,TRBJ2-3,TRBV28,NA,TGTGCCAGCAGTTTCACAGATACGCAGTATTTT,CASSFTDTQYF
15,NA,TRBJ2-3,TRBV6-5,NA,TGTGCCAGCAGTACAGGGCGGGGTGGGGCAGATACGCAGTATTTT,CASSTGRGGADTQYF
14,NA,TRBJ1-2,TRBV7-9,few,TGTGCCAGCAGCTCCCCGAATCAGGGATATGGCTACACCTTC,CASSSPNQGYGYTF
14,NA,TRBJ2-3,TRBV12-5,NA,TGTGCTAGTGGTTTGGCACTAGTTTTCGATACGCAGTATTTT,CASGLALVFDTQYF
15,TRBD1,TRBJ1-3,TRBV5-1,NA,TGCGCCAGCAGCTCGGGACAGGGCTCTGGAAACACCATATATTTT,CASSSGQGSGNTIYF
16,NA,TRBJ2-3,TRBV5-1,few,TGCGCCAGCAGCCCCACGCGCGGGGTTTGGACAGATACGCAGTATTTT,CASSPTRGVWTDTQYF
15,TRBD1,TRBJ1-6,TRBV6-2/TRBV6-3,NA,TGTGCCAGCAGTTACAGCGGGACAGGGGATTCACCCCTCCACTTT,CASSYSGTGDSPLHF